The next 11 T cell receptor beta chains were all read from a single sample in a study of identical twins. MiXCR was run by TCRdb on the 5' RACE reads, yielding one entry per CDR3 protein. The table has 500,000 to 600,000 distinct CDR3 sequences, around 20% seen once. This sample also belongs to another study, concerning T cells expressing NK-cell markers.

Sequenced sample: CD4+ T cells sorted from blood. The receptors stem from a woman aged 18-29 years in good health.

This sequence joins TRBV20-1 and TRBJ2-1, with 8 bases matching TRBD2. CDR3 length equals 14 residues. Germline V gene sequence: CDR1 DFQATT, CDR2 SNEGSKA (reference sequence). The ends lost 5 bases at V and 6 bases at J; junction bases unmatched: 9. This chain's CDR3 is CSAFLAGFSNEQFF. CDR3 coding DNA: TGCAGTGCTTTCTTAGCGGGATTCAGCAATGAGCAGTTCTTC.

This clonotype was picked up many times. The chain links TRBV20-1 to TRBJ2-3, with 8 bases aligning to TRBD2. The J segment lost 6 bases and the V segment lost 4 bases, leaving 3 bases of the junction unmatched. This CDR3 has 12 residues. Germline CDR1 DFQATT, CDR2 SNEGSKA (reference sequence). The CDR3 region has the DNA TGCAGTGCTACCCGACTAGCGGATACGCAGTATTTT. Protein: CSATRLADTQYF.

This clonotype was found a few times. The rearrangement joins TRBV11-3 to TRBJ2-1, with TRBD2 as a possible D gene (6 bases). V lost 2 bases and J 3 bases, leaving 11 bases between the germline ends. In germline, CDR1 is SGHNT, CDR2 YENEEA. CDR3 size: 15 residues. The CDR3 DNA follows: TGTGCCAGCAGCTTAAGCGGGCTAATCTACAATGAGCAGTTCTTC. It codes for CASSLSGLIYNEQFF. Full variable domain (missing parts from reference TRBV11-3 and TRBJ2-1): EAGVVQSPRYKIIEKKQPVAFWCNPISGHNTLYWYLQNLGQGPELLIRYENEEAVDDSQLPKDRFSAERLKGVDSTLKIQPAELGDSAVYLCASSLSGLIYNEQFFGPGTRLTVL.

This clonotype came up a few times. The chain uses TRBV7-2 and TRBJ2-1, with D hard to call. Trimming took 5 bases from V and 12 from J, leaving 11 bases between them. The CDR3 loop spans 11 amino acids. Germline V gene data show CDR1 as SGHTA and CDR2 as FQGNSA. The CDR3 DNA reads TGTGCCAGCAGCAGGGCCTTGTGGCAGTTCTTC. It encodes CASSRALWQFF.

This clonotype was detected many times. The rearrangement uses TRBV5-5 and TRBJ2-3, with D perhaps matching TRBD1 (6 bases). CDR3 size: 13 residues. V was trimmed by 7 bases and J by 4 bases, leaving 13 bases between them. Germline CDR1 and CDR2: SGHKS and YYEKEE (reference sequence). CDR3 protein: CASYHRDPDTQYF. CDR3 DNA sequence: TGTGCCAGCTATCACAGGGATCCAGATACGCAGTATTTT. Complete variable domain (other parts from reference TRBV5-5 and TRBJ2-3): DAGVTQSPTHLIKTRGQQVTLRCSPISGHKSVSWYQQVLGQGPQFIFQYYEKEERGRGNFPDRFSARQFPNYSSELNVNALLLGDSALYLCASYHRDPDTQYFGPGTRLTVL.

This sequence joins TRBV20-1 and TRBJ2-1; TRBD1 aligns across 9 bases. The CDR3 is 13 residues long. From germline, CDR1 is DFQATT and CDR2 SNEGSKA (reference sequence). V lost 4 bases and J lost 7; bases outside the gene matches: 5. The DNA of the CDR3 is TGCAGTGCTACCGGGACAGGGAGGAATGAGCAGTTCTTC. Translation: CSATGTGRNEQFF.

Ten or more counts support this clonotype. The CDR3 DNA follows: TGCAGCGTTGAAGTAAACGGGCGGATGGGCTACACCTTC. It specifies CSVEVNGRMGYTF. The V gene is TRBV29-1, the J gene TRBJ1-2; D remains unclear. CDR1 and CDR2 (germline): SQVTM, ANQGSEA. The ends were cut back, 1 base at V and 8 bases at J, with 14 bases in the middle. The CDR3 runs to 13 residues.

The table lists this clonotype with a few counts. This chain links TRBV7-4 with TRBJ2-3; D is perhaps TRBD2 (6 bases). This CDR3 comprises 19 residues. V was trimmed by 2 bases and J by 0 bases, leaving 21 bases between them. Germline V gene data show CDR1 as SGHVT and CDR2 as SQSDAQ. The CDR3 loop is CASSLSTSPGNQSTDTQYF. CDR3 in DNA: TGTGCCAGCAGCTTAAGTACTAGCCCAGGGAACCAGAGCACAGATACGCAGTATTTT.

The chain recombines TRBV18 with TRBJ1-1, with TRBD1 identical over 7 bases. This CDR3 has 16 residues. J gave up 1 base and V 4 bases, and 9 bases lay outside the gene matches. Germline CDR1 and CDR2: KGHSH and LQKENI. CDR3 bases: TGTGCCAGCTCACGACAGGGAACTGGAAAGAACACTGAAGCTTTCTTT. Amino acid sequence: CASSRQGTGKNTEAFF. The full variable domain, its missing parts supplied by reference TRBV18 and TRBJ1-1, is NAGVMQNPRHLVRRRGQEARLRCSPMKGHSHVYWYRQLPEEGLKFMVYLQKENIIDESGMPKERFSAEFPKEGPSILRIQQVVRGDSAAYFCASSRQGTGKNTEAFFGQGTRLTVV.

The chain carries TRBV4-2 and TRBJ2-3; TRBD2 agrees at 8 bases. V lost 4 bases to trimming and J lost 11 bases; unmatched junction nucleotides: 14. The CDR3 has 15 residues. Germline assignment: CDR1 LGHNA and CDR2 YNFKEQ. CDR3 sequence (DNA): TGTGCCAGCAGCCCAAACGTCCCGGGACTAGGGGGGCAGTATTTT. Residues: CASSPNVPGLGGQYF.

This clonotype was found a few times. This rearrangement joins TRBV7-2 to TRBJ2-5, with D possibly being TRBD1 (5 bases). CDR3 length: 16 amino acids. The V end lost 1 base, the J end lost 1 base, and 13 bases lay between the germline ends. Germline lookup yields CDR1 SGHTA and CDR2 FQGNSA. In DNA, the CDR3 is TGTGCCAGCAGCTTAGGTTTCGCAGGGCCCCAAGAGACCCAGTACTTC. It translates to CASSLGFAGPQETQYF.